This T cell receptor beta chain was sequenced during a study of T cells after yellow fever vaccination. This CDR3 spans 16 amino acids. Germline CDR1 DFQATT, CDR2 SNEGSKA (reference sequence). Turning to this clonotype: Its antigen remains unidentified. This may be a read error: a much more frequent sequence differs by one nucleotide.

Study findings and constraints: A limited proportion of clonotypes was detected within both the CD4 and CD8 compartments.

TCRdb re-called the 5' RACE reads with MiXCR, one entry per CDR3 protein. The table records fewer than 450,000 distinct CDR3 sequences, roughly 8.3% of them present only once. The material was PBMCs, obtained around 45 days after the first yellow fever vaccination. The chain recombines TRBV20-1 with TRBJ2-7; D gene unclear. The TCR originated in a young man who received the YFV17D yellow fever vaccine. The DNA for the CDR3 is TGCTGTGCTAGAGATGATTTGGAAGGGAAGGGCTACGAGCAGTACTTC. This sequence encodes CCARDDLEGKGYEQYF.